What follows are 29 T cell receptor beta chains derived from one specimen sequenced in a study of graft-versus-host responses after intestinal transplantation. Profiling relied on immunoSEQ multiplex PCR, and the TCRdb table lists in-frame clones only, not all of them. Of around 88,000 clones in the sample, approximately 90% were seen once. These receptors' targets are unknown. This specimen consisted of unstimulated CD8+ T cells sorted from spleen or lymph node cells, obtained before transplant. Every receptor here comes from a human donor who was the organ donor for an intestinal transplant.

The V gene is TRBV30, the J gene TRBJ2-7, with 12 bases that match TRBD1. J was trimmed by 7 bases and V by 3 bases; bases with no gene match: 7. The CDR3 loop spans 14 amino acids. CDR1 GTSNPN and CDR2 SVGIG come from the germline V gene (reference sequence). The CDR3: CAWSGGQGAWEQYF. Written as DNA, the CDR3 is TGTGCCTGGAGCGGGGGACAGGGGGCTTGGGAGCAGTACTTC. Filled out from reference TRBV30 and TRBJ2-7, the complete variable domain reads SQTIHQWPATLVQPVGSPLSLECTVEGTSNPNLYWYRQAAGRGLQLLFYSVGIGQISSEVPQNLSASRPQDRQFILSSKKLLLSDSGFYLCAWSGGQGAWEQYFGPGTRLTVT.

The chain is built from TRBV4-1 and TRBJ1-2; D not resolved. Per germline, CDR1 MGHRA and CDR2 YSYEKL. V was shortened by 1 base and J by 4 bases, with 13 bases between the two germline ends. The CDR3 totals 15 residues. The CDR3 here is CASSQVDAGSYGYTF. The CDR3 DNA follows: TGCGCCAGCAGCCAAGTCGATGCCGGGTCCTATGGCTACACCTTC.

A single count supports this clone. The V and J genes are TRBV6-6 and TRBJ2-5; possible D gene TRBD2, 7 bases. The germline V and J ends were trimmed by 0 bases and 1 base, with 9 bases remaining between them. This CDR3 has 15 amino acids. Per the germline V gene, CDR1 is MNHNY and CDR2 is SVGAGI (reference sequence). The CDR3 loop reads CASSYSAGAQETQYF. The CDR3 coding sequence is TGTGCCAGCAGTTACTCGGCGGGGGCCCAAGAGACCCAGTACTTC.

The V call is TRBV10-2, the J call TRBJ2-7; TRBD1 might be the D (6 bases). There are 15 residues in the CDR3. Germline CDR1 and CDR2: WSHSY and SAAADI. Trimming stripped 8 bases from V and 0 bases from J, with 17 bases between. This CDR3 is CASLLIGDNSYEQYF. The CDR3 nucleotides are TGCGCCAGCTTACTCATCGGGGACAACTCCTACGAGCAGTACTTC.

The genes are TRBV19 and TRBJ1-1, with 7 bases identical to TRBD1. The CDR3 is 13 amino acids. The J segment lost 2 bases and the V segment lost 6 bases, leaving 3 bases of the junction unmatched. CDR1 is LNHDA, CDR2 SQIVND, per germline (reference sequence). This CDR3 is CASRGQLNTEAFF. The CDR3 nucleotides are TGTGCCAGTAGGGGACAGCTAAACACTGAAGCTTTCTTT. The full variable domain, in which reference TRBV19 and TRBJ1-1 provide the parts outside the CDR3, is DGGITQSPKYLFRKEGQNVTLSCEQNLNHDAMYWYRQDPGQGLRLIYYSQIVNDFQKGDIAEGYSVSREKKESFPLTVTSAQKNPTAFYLCASRGQLNTEAFFGQGTRLTVV.

The chain combines TRBV7-9 with TRBJ2-7; TRBD1 agrees at 10 bases. Germline trimming cut 8 bases from V and 5 bases from J; bases unmatched to any gene: 6. Looked up from germline, CDR1 is SEHNR and CDR2 is FQNEAQ (reference sequence). CDR3 length: 13 amino acids. The CDR3 DNA sequence: TGTGCCAGCGAAGGACAGGGGGATCACGAGCAGTACTTC. Translation: CASEGQGDHEQYF.

The chain has TRBV4-2 and TRBJ2-7; 14 bases match TRBD2. The trim removed 3 bases at V and 9 bases at J, leaving 10 bases unmatched. CDR1 is LGHNA, CDR2 YNFKEQ, per germline. CDR3 length equals 16 residues. CDR3 region: CASSQAGLAGDNGQYF. The CDR3 bases are TGTGCCAGCAGCCAGGCGGGACTAGCGGGAGACAACGGGCAGTACTTC.

The chain couples TRBV7-6 to TRBJ2-7; D remains unclear. The length of the CDR3 is 12 residues. CDR1 is SGHVS and CDR2 is FNYEAQ in the germline V gene. Trimming cost V 5 bases and J 3 bases, with 8 bases left between them. The CDR3, as DNA: TGTGCCAGCAGCAAATTAAACTACGAGCAGTACTTC. It encodes CASSKLNYEQYF.

V is TRBV28 and J is TRBJ1-4; 10 nucleotides match TRBD1. The V gene end was trimmed by 6 bases and the J gene end by 4 bases; junction bases not matched to a gene: 2. Germline assignment: CDR1 MDHEN and CDR2 SYDVKM. The CDR3 loop spans 14 amino acids. The CDR3 region is CASRTGGYNEKLFF. CDR3 sequence (DNA): TGTGCCAGCAGGACAGGGGGCTATAATGAAAAACTGTTTTTT.

This chain joins TRBV13 and TRBJ1-1; 8 nucleotides agree with TRBD1. The CDR3 runs 16 residues. The J segment lost 5 bases and the V segment lost 4 bases, leaving 12 bases of the junction unmatched. From germline, CDR1 is PRHDT and CDR2 FYEKMQ (reference sequence). CDR3 loop: CASSYASGGAGTEAFF. In nucleotides, the CDR3 is TGTGCCAGCAGCTATGCCTCAGGGGGCGCAGGTACTGAAGCTTTCTTT.

This clone was seen once. This chain uses TRBV27 with TRBJ1-5; D may be TRBD1 (6 bases). V lost 5 bases and J 2 bases, leaving 13 bases between the germline ends. The CDR3 is 15 residues long. The germline CDR1 and CDR2 sequences are MNHEY and SMNVEV (reference sequence). In DNA, the CDR3 is TGTGCCAGCAGTCTCTGGGGGGGCGGCAATCAGCCCCAGCATTTT. Protein: CASSLWGGGNQPQHF.

This sequence joins TRBV25-1 and TRBJ2-2; D may be TRBD1 or TRBD2 (5 bases each). Trimming cost V 6 bases and J 9 bases, with 11 bases left between them. The CDR3 extends over 12 amino acids. The germline gives CDR1 MGHDK, CDR2 SYGVNS. The CDR3 loop reads CASSFGDRELFF. CDR3 nucleotides: TGTGCCAGCAGCTTCGGGGACCGGGAGCTGTTTTTT.

The V gene is TRBV10-1, the J gene TRBJ2-5; D call uncertain. Trimming pared 2 bases from V and 5 bases from J, leaving 12 bases between. The CDR3 sequence is 14 residues long. Germline V gene sequence: CDR1 WNHNN, CDR2 SYGVQD (reference sequence). CDR3 region: CASSEGLPGETQYF. The CDR3 DNA follows: TGCGCCAGCAGTGAGGGTCTCCCTGGGGAGACCCAGTACTTC.

The chain is built from TRBV14 and TRBJ1-5, with TRBD1 matching 8 bases. CDR1 and CDR2 (germline): SGHDN, FVKESK. The CDR3 length is 17 residues. V shed 5 bases, J shed 5 bases, and the junction held 14 bases outside the gene matches. CDR3: CASSFRRQGTWDQPQHF. As DNA, the CDR3 is TGTGCCAGCAGCTTCCGACGACAGGGGACTTGGGATCAGCCCCAGCATTTT.

The CDR3 here is CASSLYGEGTEAFF. CDR3 in DNA: TGTGCCAGCAGCTTATACGGAGAGGGTACTGAAGCTTTCTTT. The J gene is TRBJ1-1, the V gene TRBV7-8; D is ambiguous. The ends were cut back, 2 bases at V and 5 bases at J, with 12 bases in the middle. Germline assignment: CDR1 SGHVS and CDR2 FQNEAQ. This CDR3 has 14 amino acids.

The chain carries TRBV7-9 and TRBJ2-7; tentatively, D is TRBD1 (7 bases). V lost 0 bases to trimming and J lost 3 bases, with 15 bases between them. Germline CDR1 reads SEHNR; CDR2 reads FQNEAQ (reference sequence). This CDR3 is 16 amino acids long. The CDR3 reads CASSLAPGGRNYEQYF. CDR3 DNA: TGTGCCAGCAGCTTAGCTCCAGGGGGGCGCAACTACGAGCAGTACTTC.

This clone was picked up one time. This chain joins TRBV9 and TRBJ2-1, with TRBD2 identical over 9 bases. CDR3 length: 15 amino acids. Germline V gene sequence: CDR1 SGDLS, CDR2 YYNGEE. Germline trimming cut 5 bases from V and 2 bases from J; bases unmatched to any gene: 5. In DNA, the CDR3 is TGTGCCAGCAGTTTAGCGGGGGAAACCTACAATGAGCAGTTCTTC. This encodes CASSLAGETYNEQFF.

This rearrangement joins TRBV7-9 to TRBJ2-7; D is ambiguous. The CDR3 is 12 amino acids. Germline V gives CDR1 SEHNR, CDR2 FQNEAQ (reference sequence). V lost 5 bases and J 0 bases, leaving 5 bases between the germline ends. Here the CDR3 reads CASSRNSYEQYF. CDR3 DNA sequence: TGTGCCAGCAGCCGCAACTCCTACGAGCAGTACTTC.

The rearrangement links TRBV29-1 to TRBJ2-7, with D maybe TRBD1 (6 bases). This CDR3 has 15 residues. Germline V lookup: CDR1 SQVTM, CDR2 ANQGSEA. V gave up 3 bases and J gave up 2 bases, with 17 bases separating them. The DNA for the CDR3 is TGCAGCGTTGACCAGGGACATAATCCACCCTACGAGCAGTACTTC. It yields the protein CSVDQGHNPPYEQYF.

This clone showed up just once. V is TRBV2 and J is TRBJ2-3, with unresolved D. Trimming shortened V by 6 bases and J by 3 bases, and 13 bases separated the two germline ends. CDR1 is SNHLY and CDR2 is FYNNEI in the germline V gene. The CDR3 covers 14 residues. For the CDR3, the DNA is TGTGCCAGCAGCGCCCTGCCCGGGACAGATACGCAGTATTTT. Translated, it gives CASSALPGTDTQYF.

CDR3 in DNA: TGTGCCAGCAGCTCCCCTCTACAGGGAGCTGGAAACACCATATATTTT. It codes for CASSSPLQGAGNTIYF. The V and J genes are TRBV7-9 and TRBJ1-3, with a possible D match to TRBD1 (6 bases). Germline CDR1 reads SEHNR; CDR2 reads FQNEAQ (reference sequence). The CDR3 is made up of 16 amino acids. Deletions cut 4 bases from V and 2 bases from J, with 15 bases between.

The V call is TRBV7-9, the J call TRBJ1-3, with D maybe TRBD1 (5 bases). Trimming removed 6 bases from V and 4 bases from J, with 16 bases in between. Germline loops: CDR1 SEHNR, CDR2 FQNEAQ (reference sequence). This CDR3 is 15 amino acids long. The CDR3 region has the DNA TGTGCCAGCAGTTTCGAGCGGGGACGAGGAAACACCATATATTTT. Its translation is CASSFERGRGNTIYF.

V is TRBV25-1 and J is TRBJ2-5; 7 bases are shared with TRBD1. V dropped 7 bases and J dropped 5; count of bases not matched to a gene: 7. The CDR3 has 13 amino acids. Germline-derived CDR1 and CDR2 are MGHDK and SYGVNS. DNA of the CDR3: TGTGCCAGCACACAGACAGGGTACGAGACCCAGTACTTC. Protein: CASTQTGYETQYF.

The chain has TRBV13 and TRBJ2-7; 8 nucleotides line up with TRBD1. The CDR3 runs to 15 residues. Germline V CDR1 and CDR2: PRHDT, FYEKMQ (reference sequence). With V trimmed by 3 bases and J by 5 bases, 9 bases remained unmatched. CDR3 protein: CASSFGGQGLHEQYF. The CDR3 DNA reads TGTGCCAGCAGCTTCGGAGGACAGGGCCTCCACGAGCAGTACTTC. Drawing the rest from reference TRBV13 and TRBJ2-7, the complete variable domain is AAGVIQSPRHLIKEKRETATLKCYPIPRHDTVYWYQQGPGQDPQFLISFYEKMQSDKGSIPDRFSAQQFSDYHSELNMSSLELGDSALYFCASSFGGQGLHEQYFGPGTRLTVT.

The chain joins TRBV27 to TRBJ1-1; the match to TRBD1 covers 7 bases. The CDR3 contains 15 residues. Germline lookup yields CDR1 MNHEY and CDR2 SMNVEV (reference sequence). V was pared by 8 bases and J by 0 bases, with 9 bases of the junction left unmatched. CDR3 nucleotide sequence: TGTGCCAGCTCATCGACAGGGACTCTGAACACTGAAGCTTTCTTT. Protein sequence: CASSSTGTLNTEAFF.

This chain links TRBV28 with TRBJ1-2; D gene unclear. The germline gives CDR1 MDHEN, CDR2 SYDVKM. The CDR3 has 15 amino acids. Trimming took 5 bases from V and 1 from J, leaving 14 bases between them. The CDR3: CASSPLVGHNYGYTF. DNA of the CDR3: TGTGCCAGCAGTCCCTTGGTAGGGCATAACTATGGCTACACCTTC.

The V and J genes are TRBV5-1 and TRBJ1-1; D perhaps matches TRBD1 (5 bases). The germline CDR1 and CDR2 sequences are SGHRS and YFSETQ. The germline V and J ends were trimmed by 0 bases and 11 bases, with 17 bases remaining between them. The CDR3 has 14 amino acids. The chain's CDR3 is CASSLDNGALRAFF. In DNA form, the CDR3 reads TGCGCCAGCAGCTTGGACAACGGGGCCCTAAGGGCTTTCTTT.

The chain couples TRBV4-1 to TRBJ1-2; D might be TRBD1 (5 bases). The CDR3 is made up of 15 amino acids. Germline CDR1 is MGHRA and CDR2 is YSYEKL. Trimming pared 0 bases from V and 3 bases from J, leaving 11 bases between. CDR3 nucleotides: TGCGCCAGCAGCCAAGAGACTGGGACTGACTATGGCTACACCTTC. Amino acid sequence: CASSQETGTDYGYTF.

The chain joins TRBV27 to TRBJ2-7, with 12 bases aligning to TRBD1. Germline CDR1 and CDR2: MNHEY and SMNVEV (reference sequence). V shed 4 bases, J shed 5 bases, and the junction held 3 bases outside the gene matches. This CDR3 contains 14 residues. The CDR3 protein is CASSSGTGGHEQYF. The CDR3 nucleotides read TGTGCCAGCAGTTCGGGGACAGGGGGCCACGAGCAGTACTTC.